This T cell receptor (beta chain) was recorded in a study of early T cells in non-severe SARS-CoV-2 infection. General study results and limits: Lookups in VDJdb leaned toward anti-spike CD8 responses and missed private and CD4 specificities.

CDR1 is MNHNY and CDR2 is SVGAGI in the germline V gene (reference sequence). The CDR3 totals 15 residues. V was pared by 6 bases and J by 5 bases, with 10 bases of the junction left unmatched. Each single cDNA molecule received a unique molecular identifier. TCRdb called the 5' RACE reads again in MiXCR, with one record for every CDR3 protein. The sample has some 77,000 distinct CDR3 sequences; more than 10% are singletons. There are many counts of this clonotype. Its antigen is unknown. This chain uses TRBV6-6 with TRBJ1-2; TRBD1 matches at 9 bases. The clonotype was recovered from an adult who was a healthcare worker with PCR-confirmed SARS-CoV-2 infection or an uninfected control (not recorded which). The donor label of this sample is uncertain. The sequenced sample was whole blood, obtained at baseline. CDR3 residues: CASRRGADRGYGYTF. Here the CDR3 DNA reads TGTGCCAGCAGGCGAGGGGCTGACAGGGGGTATGGCTACACCTTC.